The next 23 T cell receptor beta chains were all read from a single sample in a study of blood T cell repertoires in COVID-19. Using immunoSEQ multiplex PCR, the repertoire was profiled, and TCRdb retains in-frame clones only, with some absent. The table lists roughly 350,000 clones, more than 75% of them singletons. Sample: peripheral blood. All receptors come from a woman between 50 and 59 years old with active or convalescent COVID-19.

The rearrangement joins TRBV18 to TRBJ2-5; 8 nucleotides align to TRBD2. The CDR3 runs 17 residues. After removal of 1 base from V and 5 bases from J, the junction contained 12 bases not matched to a gene. Germline CDR1 is KGHSH and CDR2 is LQKENI. The chain's CDR3 is CASSPRNPGRGGETQYF. The CDR3 bases are TGTGCCAGCTCACCACGTAATCCGGGACGCGGGGGGGAGACCCAGTACTTC.

The gene calls are TRBV5-1 and TRBJ2-6; a possible D gene is TRBD2 (6 bases). Trimming pared 0 bases from V and 4 bases from J, leaving 11 bases between. This CDR3 is built from 16 residues. CDR1 is SGHRS and CDR2 is YFSETQ in the germline V gene. Here the CDR3 DNA reads TGCGCCAGCAGCTTGGGATGGGGGGTCGGGGCCAACGTCCTGACTTTC. It specifies CASSLGWGVGANVLTF.

The chain uses TRBV7-9 and TRBJ2-3, with unresolved D. The V gene's germline CDR1 is SEHNR and CDR2 FQNEAQ (reference sequence). The CDR3 has 16 residues. The V end was cut by 4 bases, the J end by 4 bases, with 18 bases between. CDR3 DNA: TGTGCCAGCAGCTACCGACCCCCCTTAGCCCCAGATACGCAGTATTTT. Its translation is CASSYRPPLAPDTQYF.

This chain joins TRBV11-2 and TRBJ2-7; 7 nucleotides align to TRBD2. The germline CDR1 and CDR2 sequences are SGHAT and FQNNGV. This CDR3 spans 15 amino acids. Germline trimming cut 7 bases from V and 0 bases from J; bases unmatched to any gene: 9. The CDR3, as DNA: TGTGCCAGCAACTTCGGGGGAGGGGCCTCCTACGAGCAGTACTTC. Amino acids: CASNFGGGASYEQYF.

The chain carries TRBV11-1 and TRBJ2-1; 9 positions match TRBD2. Trimming cost V 5 bases and J 6 bases; bases outside gene matches: 8. The CDR3 runs to 15 residues. The germline CDR1 and CDR2 sequences are SGHAT and FQDESV (reference sequence). The DNA for the CDR3 is TGTGCCAGCAGCCCAGGGGGACTAGCTGCCAATGAGCAGTTCTTC. Protein: CASSPGGLAANEQFF.

In the case of this clone: This same CDR3 is encoded by further DNA sequences in the sample. J is TRBJ2-7 and V is TRBV27, with TRBD2 identical over 8 bases. In germline, CDR1 is MNHEY, CDR2 SMNVEV (reference sequence). The ends lost 3 bases at V and 2 bases at J; junction bases unmatched: 0. There are 13 residues in the CDR3. CDR3: CASSLGLAYEQYF. The CDR3 DNA is TGTGCCAGCAGTTTGGGACTAGCCTACGAGCAGTACTTC.

The chain couples TRBV4-3 to TRBJ2-3; D is possibly TRBD2 (6 bases). CDR1 and CDR2 from the germline V gene are LGHNA and YSLEER. Trimming pared 0 bases from V and 11 bases from J, leaving 12 bases between. The CDR3 extends over 13 amino acids. The CDR3 sequence is CASSQDWGLMQYF. CDR3 sequence (DNA): TGCGCCAGCAGCCAAGATTGGGGACTGATGCAGTATTTT.

The chain recombines TRBV29-1 with TRBJ1-1, with D possibly TRBD1 on 6 matching bases. The CDR3 totals 12 residues. Germline assignment: CDR1 SQVTM and CDR2 ANQGSEA. V lost 1 base, J lost 10 bases, and 13 bases lay in between. CDR3 sequence (DNA): TGCAGCGTTGAAGGGGGCCCACAGGGAGCTTTCTTT. Protein: CSVEGGPQGAFF. Supplemented by reference TRBV29-1 and TRBJ1-1, the full variable domain reads SAVISQKPSRDICQRGTSLTIQCQVDSQVTMMFWYRQQPGQSLTLIATANQGSEATYESGFVIDKFPISRPNLTFSTLTVSNMSPEDSSIYLCSVEGGPQGAFFGQGTRLTVV.

In this sample, this clone turned up a few times. V is TRBV18 and J is TRBJ1-5, with D unresolved. The CDR3 has 15 amino acids. Germline V gene sequence: CDR1 KGHSH, CDR2 LQKENI. V gave up 2 bases and J gave up 1 base, with 9 bases separating them. CDR3 residues: CASSPSGGSNQPQHF. The CDR3, as DNA: TGTGCCAGCTCACCATCGGGAGGCAGCAATCAGCCCCAGCATTTT.

The V call is TRBV9, the J call TRBJ1-2; D might be TRBD1 (5 bases). Trimming shortened V by 0 bases and J by 2 bases, and 11 bases separated the two germline ends. The germline V gene has CDR1 SGDLS and CDR2 YYNGEE. CDR3 length: 15 amino acids. The CDR3 region is CASSVGGGENYGYTF. For the CDR3, the DNA is TGTGCCAGCAGCGTAGGCGGAGGGGAAAACTATGGCTACACCTTC.

This chain joins TRBV7-9 and TRBJ2-4, with TRBD1 matching over 7 bases. CDR3 length: 15 residues. Looked up from germline, CDR1 is SEHNR and CDR2 is FQNEAQ (reference sequence). V shed 2 bases and J 9 bases; nucleotides not matched to a gene: 10. The CDR3 bases are TGTGCCAGCAGCTTAAAACAGGGGACCTTCGGCATTCAGTACTTC. Its protein product is CASSLKQGTFGIQYF.

This chain joins TRBV7-2 and TRBJ1-6, with 7 bases aligning to TRBD1. The CDR3 runs to 16 residues. The germline V gene has CDR1 SGHTA and CDR2 FQGNSA. Trimming took 4 bases from V and 7 from J; bases not matched to a gene: 10. This CDR3 is CASSYRTGVRNSPLHF. The CDR3 nucleotides are TGTGCCAGCAGCTACCGTACAGGGGTACGAAATTCACCCCTCCACTTT.

The V call is TRBV25-1, the J call TRBJ1-1; perhaps TRBD1 as D (6 bases). This CDR3 comprises 14 residues. Germline CDR1 is MGHDK and CDR2 is SYGVNS. Trimming stripped 6 bases from V and 0 bases from J, with 11 bases between. CDR3 loop: CASRIQGMNTEAFF. In nucleotides, the CDR3 is TGTGCCAGCAGGATACAGGGAATGAACACTGAAGCTTTCTTT.

This clone was seen at least ten times. This chain links TRBV7-9 with TRBJ1-2; TRBD1 matches 7 bases. The CDR3 totals 13 residues. V lost 5 bases, J lost 4 bases, and 4 bases stayed unmatched. The germline V gene encodes CDR1 SEHNR and CDR2 FQNEAQ (reference sequence). The CDR3 nucleotides are TGTGCCAGCAGCGTCGGGACAGCCTATGGCTACACCTTC. Its translation is CASSVGTAYGYTF.

This clone was seen just once. V is TRBV15 and J is TRBJ1-2, with 9 nucleotides matching TRBD1. CDR1 is LNHNV and CDR2 is YYDKDF in the germline V gene (reference sequence). This CDR3 contains 16 residues. V lost 0 bases and J lost 12; bases outside the gene matches: 14. CDR3 region: CATSRDLSGQGGGHTF. For the CDR3, the DNA is TGTGCCACCAGCAGAGATCTATCGGGACAGGGAGGGGGTCACACCTTC. The full variable domain, its missing parts supplied by reference TRBV15 and TRBJ1-2, is DAMVIQNPRYQVTQFGKPVTLSCSQTLNHNVMYWYQQKSSQAPKLLFHYYDKDFNNEADTPDNFQSRRPNTSFCFLDIRSPGLGDTAMYLCATSRDLSGQGGGHTFGSGTRLTVV.

V is TRBV9 and J is TRBJ2-1, with D possibly matching TRBD2 (7 bases). The CDR3 extends over 16 amino acids. Germline CDR1 and CDR2: SGDLS and YYNGEE. V dropped 4 bases and J dropped 1 base, with 15 bases sitting between them. The CDR3 is CASSPRGGPSYNEQFF. The CDR3 DNA reads TGTGCCAGCAGCCCCCGCGGGGGCCCTTCCTACAATGAGCAGTTCTTC.

Turning to this clone: Other DNA sequences within the sample encode an identical CDR3. The V and J genes are TRBV7-9 and TRBJ1-4; the D is unclear. The length of the CDR3 is 15 residues. V was cut by 0 bases and J by 8 bases, with 13 bases left in between. Per the germline V gene, CDR1 is SEHNR and CDR2 is FQNEAQ (reference sequence). The DNA for the CDR3 is TGTGCCAGCAGCTTAGCTGGGCCCCTTGGGGAAAAACTGTTTTTT. Its protein is CASSLAGPLGEKLFF.

The chain links TRBV7-8 to TRBJ1-2; 8 bases are shared with TRBD1. Per the germline V gene, CDR1 is SGHVS and CDR2 is FQNEAQ. With 5 bases clipped from V and 4 bases from J, the junction kept 6 bases outside the gene matches. The CDR3 is made up of 14 amino acids. This CDR3 reads CASSQDRGGYGYTF. The CDR3 DNA is TGTGCCAGCAGCCAAGACAGGGGAGGCTATGGCTACACCTTC.

This chain joins TRBV11-3 and TRBJ2-1; 8 bases are shared with TRBD1. The V segment lost 5 bases and the J segment 6 bases; nucleotides outside the gene matches: 9. The CDR3 has 15 amino acids. Germline CDR1 is SGHNT and CDR2 is YENEEA. CDR3: CASSAGTGGGNEQFF. DNA for the CDR3: TGTGCCAGCAGCGCCGGGACAGGTGGAGGCAATGAGCAGTTCTTC.

This chain uses TRBV24-1 with TRBJ2-1; 7 bases agree with TRBD1. Germline V gene data show CDR1 as KGHDR and CDR2 as SFDVKD. CDR3 size: 16 residues. V shed 0 bases and J 5 bases; nucleotides not matched to a gene: 6. CDR3 in amino acids: CATSDLTGESHNEQFF. The CDR3, as DNA: TGTGCCACCAGTGATTTGACAGGGGAGTCGCACAATGAGCAGTTCTTC.

The gene calls are TRBV11-2 and TRBJ2-7; TRBD1 matches at 7 bases. V shed 5 bases, J shed 3 bases, and the junction held 13 bases outside the gene matches. The germline gives CDR1 SGHAT, CDR2 FQNNGV. The CDR3 sequence is 16 residues long. The CDR3 DNA sequence: TGTGCCAGCAGCAGGACAGGAAAGAAAAAAATCTACGAGCAGTACTTC. Its translation: CASSRTGKKKIYEQYF.

In DNA, the CDR3 is TGTGCCTGGAAGACAGGGAAGAGCAATCAGCCCCAGCATTTT. This encodes CAWKTGKSNQPQHF. The V and J genes are TRBV30 and TRBJ1-5, with 7 bases that match TRBD1. Germline values: CDR1 GTSNPN, CDR2 SVGIG (reference sequence). After removal of 4 bases from V and 1 base from J, the junction contained 4 bases not matched to a gene. This CDR3 region has 14 residues.

This chain connects TRBV20-1 to TRBJ2-1; no clear D gene. V was pared by 3 bases and J by 8 bases, with 8 bases between. The length of the CDR3 is 11 residues. Germline values: CDR1 DFQATT, CDR2 SNEGSKA (reference sequence). The CDR3 DNA reads TGCAGTGCTAGTAAAGCCGATGAGCAGTTCTTC. Translating gives CSASKADEQFF.